Listed here are 16 T cell receptor beta chains from one sample, sequenced in a study of CXCR3-negative and CXCR3-positive naive CD8 T cells. Via 5' RACE with UMI labels, TRB cDNA libraries were prepared. TCRdb reanalyzed the 5' RACE reads and collapses them to one entry per CDR3 protein, without DNA. The table for this sample gives 48,000 or so distinct CDR3 sequences. Sequenced: memory CD8+ T cells from blood. These receptors all stem from a human donor in good health. Some clones in this sample may be carry-over from other donors' samples.

V usage is TRBV28 and J usage is TRBJ2-7. In germline, CDR1 is MDHEN, CDR2 SYDVKM. The length of the CDR3 is 14 residues. This chain's CDR3 is CASSPGRNSYEQYF.

The chain employs TRBV5-8 and TRBJ2-5; TCRdb indicates TRBD2, and absent DNA this call remains unverified. The germline gives CDR1 SGHTS, CDR2 YDEGEE. The CDR3 is 13 amino acids. CDR3 in amino acids: CASPGLKQETQYF.

The chain is built from TRBV15 and TRBJ2-2; without DNA, the TCRdb call of TRBD2 cannot be checked. The CDR3 has 15 amino acids. Germline assignment: CDR1 LNHNV and CDR2 YYDKDF (reference sequence). CDR3 protein: CATSREVGDTGELFF.

The chain employs TRBV6-2 or TRBV6-3 and TRBJ2-2; TCRdb's D call of TRBD1 is untestable without DNA. This CDR3 region has 15 residues. Per germline, CDR1 MNHEY and CDR2 SVGEGT. CDR3 in amino acids: CASIPRDTLTGELFF.

The chain combines TRBV20-1 with TRBJ2-7; the TCRdb call, TRBD2, lacks DNA for checking. Germline-derived CDR1 and CDR2 are DFQATT and SNEGSKA (reference sequence). This CDR3 is built from 16 residues. CDR3 protein: CSARDLRSSGAYEQYF.

CDR3 region: CAWSPWDSNYGYTF. The chain links TRBV30 to TRBJ1-2; no DNA is available, so the TRBD1 call from TCRdb remains unchecked. The CDR3 extends over 14 amino acids. Germline CDR1 is GTSNPN and CDR2 is SVGIG (reference sequence).

J is TRBJ2-1 and V is TRBV29-1; no DNA is available, so the TRBD2 call from TCRdb remains unchecked. The CDR3 has 13 residues. Germline V gene sequence: CDR1 SQVTM, CDR2 ANQGSEA. The CDR3 protein is CSATPSGGNEQFF.

The chain uses TRBV7-9 and TRBJ1-1; the D call from TCRdb, TRBD1, cannot be confirmed without DNA. CDR1 and CDR2 (germline): SEHNR, FQNEAQ (reference sequence). This CDR3 has 13 amino acids. The CDR3 region is CASSFQGTAEAFF.

The V gene is TRBV6-4, the J gene TRBJ2-1; TCRdb's D gene call, TRBD2, goes unchecked for lack of DNA. CDR1 is MRHNA and CDR2 is SNTAGT in the germline V gene. This CDR3 has 15 amino acids. Here the CDR3 reads CASSGGTSGGNEQFF.

The chain employs TRBV7-2 and TRBJ1-1; the D call of TRBD1 rests on TCRdb alone, since no DNA is present to check it. This CDR3 spans 17 amino acids. Germline loops: CDR1 SGHTA, CDR2 FQGNSA. Here the CDR3 reads CASSLSSPGPRGTEAFF. The entire variable domain, with the rest obtained from reference TRBV7-2 and TRBJ1-1, is as follows: GAGVSQSPSNKVTEKGKDVELRCDPISGHTALYWYRQSLGQGLEFLIYFQGNSAPDKSGLPSDRFSAERTGGSVSTLTIQRTQQEDSAVYLCASSLSSPGPRGTEAFFGQGTRLTVV.

The V and J genes are TRBV27 and TRBJ1-1. The CDR3 has 13 residues. CDR1 and CDR2 (germline): MNHEY, SMNVEV (reference sequence). The CDR3: CASSGSMNTEAFF.

The V and J genes are TRBV10-3 and TRBJ2-2; no DNA is available, so the TRBD1 call from TCRdb remains unchecked. CDR3 size: 13 residues. CDR1 and CDR2 (germline): ENHRY, SYGVKD. The chain's CDR3 is CAIMRGDTGELFF.

This chain links TRBV12-3 or TRBV12-4 with TRBJ2-1; TCRdb selects TRBD2, and the lack of DNA leaves this call unchecked. CDR3 length: 15 residues. This CDR3 reads CASSVGAGDDNEQFF.

J is TRBJ1-5 and V is TRBV28; with no DNA, the TCRdb D assignment of TRBD1 cannot be verified. The CDR3 is made up of 12 amino acids. From germline, CDR1 is MDHEN and CDR2 SYDVKM. The CDR3 region is CASEPGAQPQHF.

The chain couples TRBV2 to TRBJ2-1; without DNA, the TCRdb call of TRBD2 cannot be checked. CDR3 length: 18 residues. CDR1 and CDR2 (germline): SNHLY, FYNNEI. The CDR3 sequence: CASSERLRWDSRNNEQFF.

The chain carries TRBV7-9 and TRBJ1-5; the D call from TCRdb, TRBD1, cannot be confirmed without DNA. Per the germline V gene, CDR1 is SEHNR and CDR2 is FQNEAQ (reference sequence). The length of the CDR3 is 16 residues. CDR3 amino acids: CASSPIKTGSNQPQHF.